This T cell receptor (beta chain) emerged from a study of Tregs in tolerant kidney transplant recipients. The germline V gene has CDR1 MNHEY and CDR2 SMNVEV (reference sequence). Trimming removed 6 bases from V and 4 bases from J, with 12 bases in between. This CDR3 spans 14 amino acids. Study-wide findings and caveats: Antigen-driven expansion was suggested because donor-specific Tregs expanded more than all Tregs in tolerant patients.

Points on this clone: The antigen is unknown.

The assay was immunoSEQ multiplex PCR, and TCRdb's table has in-frame clones only and misses some. The data show around 70,000 clones, about nine tenths seen once. Specimen: CD8+ T cells from blood, collected before the transplant. This chain links TRBV27 with TRBJ2-2; D perhaps matches TRBD1 (6 bases). This TCR derives from a human donor who received a combined kidney and bone marrow transplant. The CDR3, as DNA: TGTGCCAGCAGGGCAGGGGTCGGCACCGGGGAGCTGTTTTTT. Protein product: CASRAGVGTGELFF.